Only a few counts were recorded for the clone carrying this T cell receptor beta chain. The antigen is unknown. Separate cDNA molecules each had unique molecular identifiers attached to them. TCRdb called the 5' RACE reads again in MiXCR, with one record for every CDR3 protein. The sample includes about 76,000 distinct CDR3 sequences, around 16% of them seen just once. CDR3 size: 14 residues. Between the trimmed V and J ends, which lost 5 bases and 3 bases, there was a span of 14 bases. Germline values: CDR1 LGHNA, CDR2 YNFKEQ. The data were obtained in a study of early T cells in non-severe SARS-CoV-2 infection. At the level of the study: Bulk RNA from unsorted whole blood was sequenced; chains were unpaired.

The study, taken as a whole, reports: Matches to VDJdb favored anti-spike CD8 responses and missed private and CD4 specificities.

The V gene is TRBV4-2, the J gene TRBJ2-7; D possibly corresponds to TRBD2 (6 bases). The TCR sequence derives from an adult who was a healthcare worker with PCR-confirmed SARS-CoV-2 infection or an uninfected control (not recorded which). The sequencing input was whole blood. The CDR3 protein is CASSSRPGLYEQYF. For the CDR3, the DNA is TGTGCCAGCAGCTCGCGACCGGGACTCTACGAGCAGTACTTC.